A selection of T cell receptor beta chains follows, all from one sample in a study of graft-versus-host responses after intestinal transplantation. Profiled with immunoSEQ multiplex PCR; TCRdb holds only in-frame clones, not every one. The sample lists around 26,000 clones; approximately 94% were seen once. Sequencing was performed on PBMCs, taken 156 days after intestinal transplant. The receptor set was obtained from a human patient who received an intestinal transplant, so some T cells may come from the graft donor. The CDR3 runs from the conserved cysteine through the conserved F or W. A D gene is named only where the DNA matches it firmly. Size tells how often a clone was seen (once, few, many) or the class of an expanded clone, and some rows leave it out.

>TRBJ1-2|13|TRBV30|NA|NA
TGTGCCTGGAGTAGGGGTAGCAACTATGGCTACACCTTC
CAWSRGSNYGYTF
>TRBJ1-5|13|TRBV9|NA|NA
TGTGCCAGCAGCGTCAATAGCAATCAGCCCCAGCATTTT
CASSVNSNQPQHF
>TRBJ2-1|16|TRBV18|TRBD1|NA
TGTGCCAGCTCACCGCGCCCGGGACAGGGGGCCGATGAGCAGTTCTTC
CASSPRPGQGADEQFF
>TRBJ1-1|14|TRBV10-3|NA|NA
TGTGCCATCAGTGAGTCAGGGACGAACACTGAAGCTTTCTTT
CAISESGTNTEAFF
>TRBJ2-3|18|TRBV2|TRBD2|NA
TGTGCCAGCAGTGAATGGGCTAGCGGGAGCACGTCGACAGATACGCAGTATTTT
CASSEWASGSTSTDTQYF
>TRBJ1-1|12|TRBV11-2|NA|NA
TGTGCCAGCAGCTTAATTGGCACTGAAGCTTTCTTT
CASSLIGTEAFF
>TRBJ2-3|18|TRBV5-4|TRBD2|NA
TGTGCCAGCAGCTTGGGGGGGACTAGCGAAATCATCACAGATACGCAGTATTTT
CASSLGGTSEIITDTQYF
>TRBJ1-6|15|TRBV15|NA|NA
TGTGCCACCAGCAGTTCAGGGGACCCAAATTCACCCCTCCACTTT
CATSSSGDPNSPLHF
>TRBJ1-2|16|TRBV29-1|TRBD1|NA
TGCAGCGTTGGTTCGACAGGGGGCAAACCTCTCTATGGCTACACCTTC
CSVGSTGGKPLYGYTF
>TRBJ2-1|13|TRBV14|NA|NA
TGTGCCAGCAGCCATTCCCTCCGGAATGAGCAGTTCTTC
CASSHSLRNEQFF
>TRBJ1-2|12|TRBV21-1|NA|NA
TGTGCCAGCAGGGGGGCCCAGGGTGGCTACACCTTC
CASRGAQGGYTF
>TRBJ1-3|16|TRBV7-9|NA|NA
TGTGCCAGCAGCTTATTAGGAGGGTTACATGGAAACACCATATATTTT
CASSLLGGLHGNTIYF
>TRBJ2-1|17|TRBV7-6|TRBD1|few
TGTGCCAGCAGCCTTGGGACAGGGGGCGAGTATTACAATGAGCAGTTCTTC
CASSLGTGGEYYNEQFF
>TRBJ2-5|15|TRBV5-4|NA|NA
TGTGCCAGCAGCTCCGCCGTGAAGATGCAAGAGACCCAGTACTTC
CASSSAVKMQETQYF
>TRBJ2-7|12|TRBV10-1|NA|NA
TGCGCCAGCAGTGAACCGGGATACGAGCAGTACTTC
CASSEPGYEQYF
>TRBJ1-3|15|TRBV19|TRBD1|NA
TGTGCCAGTAGTATTAGGGGACAGGGCGGAAACACCATATATTTT
CASSIRGQGGNTIYF
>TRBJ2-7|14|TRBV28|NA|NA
TGTGCCAGCAGTTTATGGTTGGGGTTCGGCGAGCAGTACTTC
CASSLWLGFGEQYF
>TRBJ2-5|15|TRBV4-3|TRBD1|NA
TGCGCCAGCAGCCAAGTCGACAGGGACCAAGAGACCCAGTACTTC
CASSQVDRDQETQYF
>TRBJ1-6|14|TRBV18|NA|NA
TGTGCCAGCTCACTGAGACAGGATAATTCACCCCTCCACTTT
CASSLRQDNSPLHF
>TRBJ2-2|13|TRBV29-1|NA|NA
TGCAGCGTTGTTACGTTAAACACCGGGGAGCTGTTTTTT
CSVVTLNTGELFF
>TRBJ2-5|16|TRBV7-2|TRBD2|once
TGTGCCAGCAGCATACTAGCGGGGGATCCTGGGGAGACCCAGTACTTC
CASSILAGDPGETQYF
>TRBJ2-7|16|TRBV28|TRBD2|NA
TGTGCCAGCAGTGCTATTACTAGCGGGAGATGGGGCGAGCAGTACTTC
CASSAITSGRWGEQYF
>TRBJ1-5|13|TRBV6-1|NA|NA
TGTGCCAGCAGTCCCCGGGGGGCTCAGCCCCAGCATTTT
CASSPRGAQPQHF
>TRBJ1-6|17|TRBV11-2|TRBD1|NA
TGTGCCAGCAGCTTAATCACGGGACAGGGTGTTAGGTCACCCCTCCACTTT
CASSLITGQGVRSPLHF
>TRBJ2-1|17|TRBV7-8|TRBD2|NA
TGTGCCAGCAGCTTAAGAGCCCCGGGAGGGCCAAGGGGTGAGCAGTTCTTC
CASSLRAPGGPRGEQFF
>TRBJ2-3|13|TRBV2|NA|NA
TGTGCCAGCGTTGAAGGGTCTACAGATACGCAGTATTTT
CASVEGSTDTQYF
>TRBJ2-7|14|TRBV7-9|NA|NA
TGTGCCAGCAGCCCAAAGTCGCAAACCTACGAGCAGTACTTC
CASSPKSQTYEQYF
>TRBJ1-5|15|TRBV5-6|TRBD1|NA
TGTGCCAGCAGCTCAGGACAGGGTAGCAATCAGCCCCAGCATTTT
CASSSGQGSNQPQHF
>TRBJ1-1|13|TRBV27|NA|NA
TGTGCCAGCAGTTTCCAGATTTACACTGAAGCTTTCTTT
CASSFQIYTEAFF
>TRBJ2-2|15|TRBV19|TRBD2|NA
TGTGCCAGTAGTATTAGCGGGGGGAACACCGGGGAGCTGTTTTTT
CASSISGGNTGELFF
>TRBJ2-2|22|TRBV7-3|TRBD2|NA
TGTGCCAGCAGCTTATCAAGGGGATTTTCTAGCGGGGTAGGAGTGAACACCGGGGAGCTGTTTTTT
CASSLSRGFSSGVGVNTGELFF
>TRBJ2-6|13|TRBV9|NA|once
TGTGCCAGCAGCGCCTCTGGGGCCAACGTCCTGACTTTC
CASSASGANVLTF
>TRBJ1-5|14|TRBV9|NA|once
TGTGCCAGCAGCGTAAGTGGGGGTGCTCAGCCCCAGCATTTT
CASSVSGGAQPQHF
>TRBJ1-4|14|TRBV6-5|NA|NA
TGTGCCAGCAGTCGCTCAAGGGAGGGTGAAAAACTGTTTTTT
CASSRSREGEKLFF
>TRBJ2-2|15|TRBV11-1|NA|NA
TGTGCCAGCAGCTTAAGCGGTACCGACACCGGGGAGCTGTTTTTT
CASSLSGTDTGELFF
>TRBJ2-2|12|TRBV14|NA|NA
TGTGCCAGCAGCCCTGGAGGCGGGGAGCTGTTTTTT
CASSPGGGELFF
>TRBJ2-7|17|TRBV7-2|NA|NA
TGTGCCAGCAGCTTAGCGAATCCCGGGGCCGGCCCTTACGAGCAGTACTTC
CASSLANPGAGPYEQYF
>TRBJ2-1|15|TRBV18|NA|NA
TGTGCCAGCTCACGGACTCCGGACCCCATCGATGAGCAGTTCTTC
CASSRTPDPIDEQFF
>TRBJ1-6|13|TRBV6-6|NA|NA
TGTGCCAGCAGTTACGTGGAGGGGACACCCCTCCACTTT
CASSYVEGTPLHF
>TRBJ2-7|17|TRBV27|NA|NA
TGTGCCAGCAGTTTATATCGCGTGGACGGACACTCCTACGAGCAGTACTTC
CASSLYRVDGHSYEQYF
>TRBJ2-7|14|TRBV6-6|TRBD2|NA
TGTGCCAGCAGCCGATCGGGACTAGCTTACGAGCAGTACTTC
CASSRSGLAYEQYF
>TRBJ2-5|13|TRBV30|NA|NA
TGTGCCTGGAACCTCGGGACTGAAGAGACCCAGTACTTC
CAWNLGTEETQYF
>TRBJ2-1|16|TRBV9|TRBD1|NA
TGTGCCAGCAGCGAGTCGGGACAGATATACAACGATGAGCAGTTCTTC
CASSESGQIYNDEQFF
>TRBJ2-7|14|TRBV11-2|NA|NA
TGTGCCAGCAGCTTCAAGGGACGGCGTGGGGAGCAGTACTTC
CASSFKGRRGEQYF
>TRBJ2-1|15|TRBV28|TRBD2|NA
TGTGCCAGCAGTTTAGGGACTAGCGGGGCGGATGAGCAGTTCTTC
CASSLGTSGADEQFF
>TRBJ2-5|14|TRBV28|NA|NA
TGTGCCAGCAGTTTATTGGGCAGGGCAGAGACCCAGTACTTC
CASSLLGRAETQYF
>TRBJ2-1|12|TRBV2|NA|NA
TGTGCCAGCGAACAGGCCTACAATGAGCAGTTCTTC
CASEQAYNEQFF
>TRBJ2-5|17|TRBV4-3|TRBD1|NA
TGCGCCAGCAGCCAGGAACGTACAGGGGGTACACAAGAGACCCAGTACTTC
CASSQERTGGTQETQYF
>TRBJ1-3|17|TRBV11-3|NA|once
TGTGCCAGCAGCTTAGAAAAGTGGTCTTCCTCTGGAAACACCATATATTTT
CASSLEKWSSSGNTIYF
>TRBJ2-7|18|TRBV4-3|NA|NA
TGCGCCAGCAGTCTAGAGGTGGGTACCGGGGACACGGTCTACGAGCAGTACTTC
CASSLEVGTGDTVYEQYF
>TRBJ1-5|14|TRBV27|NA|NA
TGTGCCAGCAGTTTAGGCGGAAGGAATCAGCCCCAGCATTTT
CASSLGGRNQPQHF
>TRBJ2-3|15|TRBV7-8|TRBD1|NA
TGTGCCAGCAGCTTGGGAAGAGAAACGGGACAGCCGCAGTATTTT
CASSLGRETGQPQYF
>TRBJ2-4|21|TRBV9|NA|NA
TGTGCCAGCAGCGCCTCGGTGGGTGGGGATCGGAGACTTATAGCCAAAAACATTCAGTACTTC
CASSASVGGDRRLIAKNIQYF